Presented here are 30 T cell receptor beta chains from one specimen sequenced in a study of CD8+ T cells in alopecia areata. RNA, once extracted, was reverse transcribed into cDNA for use as the sequencing template. Measured with immunoSEQ multiplex PCR; TCRdb has only the in-frame clones, and not every one. This table holds approximately 140,000 clones, about four fifths found once. Treatment noted: oral pan-JAK inhibitor, 5-10 mg twice daily. Source: CD8+ T cells sorted from blood, taken at week 4, from a patient treated with tofacitinib. All receptors come from a human donor with alopecia areata.

The rearrangement uses TRBV7-9 and TRBJ2-5; 9 positions match TRBD2. Looked up from germline, CDR1 is SEHNR and CDR2 is FQNEAQ (reference sequence). J lost 2 bases, V lost 5 bases, and 6 bases had no gene match. CDR3 size: 15 residues. CDR3 amino acids: CASSTERGVQETQYF. The CDR3 DNA is TGTGCCAGCAGCACTGAGCGGGGGGTGCAAGAGACCCAGTACTTC.

The V gene is TRBV7-6, the J gene TRBJ2-5; 7 nucleotides match TRBD2. Germline values: CDR1 SGHVS, CDR2 FNYEAQ. J lost 10 bases, V lost 4 bases, and 12 bases had no gene match. This CDR3 comprises 14 residues. The CDR3 protein is CASSWGSGAQDQYF. CDR3 DNA sequence: TGTGCCAGCAGCTGGGGGAGCGGGGCCCAAGACCAGTACTTC.

The gene calls are TRBV15 and TRBJ2-4; D ambiguous. CDR1 LNHNV and CDR2 YYDKDF come from the germline V gene (reference sequence). The V end was cut by 3 bases, the J end by 4 bases, with 16 bases between. The CDR3 sequence is 16 residues long. The DNA of the CDR3 is TGTGCCACCAGCAGTCTTCCGGTAGGCCAAAAAAACATTCAGTACTTC. This encodes CATSSLPVGQKNIQYF.

V is TRBV7-8 and J is TRBJ1-1; tentatively, D is TRBD1 (6 bases). In germline, CDR1 is SGHVS, CDR2 FQNEAQ. This CDR3 is 14 amino acids long. Trimming removed 2 bases from V and 3 bases from J, with 10 bases in between. For the CDR3, the DNA is TGTGCCAGCAGCTTACTGACAGGCCACACTGAAGCTTTCTTT. Translating gives CASSLLTGHTEAFF.

CDR3 coding DNA: TGTGCCAGCAGCTTAAAGGACCTTTACAATGAGCAGTTCTTC. It translates to CASSLKDLYNEQFF. V and J are TRBV5-6 and TRBJ2-1; D not certain. V was cut by 2 bases and J by 4 bases, with 10 bases left in between. Germline V gene data show CDR1 as SGHDT and CDR2 as YYEEEE. CDR3 length: 14 residues.

Only a few counts were recorded for this clone. This sequence joins TRBV29-1 and TRBJ2-5, with a tentative D call TRBD1 (5 bases). CDR3 size: 11 residues. Germline V gene data show CDR1 as SQVTM and CDR2 as ANQGSEA. Trimming left V 8 bases short and J 2 bases short, with 9 bases between. The CDR3 sequence: CSLTVQETQYF. The CDR3 DNA is TGCAGCCTGACAGTGCAAGAGACCCAGTACTTC. Full variable domain (rest looked up from reference TRBV29-1 and TRBJ2-5): SAVISQKPSRDICQRGTSLTIQCQVDSQVTMMFWYRQQPGQSLTLIATANQGSEATYESGFVIDKFPISRPNLTFSTLTVSNMSPEDSSIYLCSLTVQETQYFGPGTRLLVL.

The V gene is TRBV29-1, the J gene TRBJ2-1; unclear D gene. With 1 base removed from V and 6 bases from J, the gap between germline ends came to 7 bases. This CDR3 is 12 amino acids long. Per germline, CDR1 SQVTM and CDR2 ANQGSEA. The CDR3 nucleotides are TGCAGCGTTGAAGGTCCAAGCAATGAGCAGTTCTTC. It translates to CSVEGPSNEQFF.

This chain links TRBV5-4 with TRBJ2-5; TRBD1 or TRBD2 may be the D gene (5 bases each). Trimming left V 3 bases short and J 6 bases short, with 15 bases between. The CDR3 has 14 amino acids. From germline, CDR1 is SGHNT and CDR2 YYREEE (reference sequence). Here the CDR3 reads CASSSGDLVQTQYF. The CDR3, as DNA: TGTGCCAGCAGCTCCGGGGACCTCGTTCAGACCCAGTACTTC. Drawing the rest from reference TRBV5-4 and TRBJ2-5, the complete variable domain is ETGVTQSPTHLIKTRGQQVTLRCSSQSGHNTVSWYQQALGQGPQFIFQYYREEENGRGNFPPRFSGLQFPNYSSELNVNALELDDSALYLCASSSGDLVQTQYFGPGTRLLVL.

The rearrangement links TRBV5-1 to TRBJ1-2; TRBD1 matches at 12 bases. Germline assignment: CDR1 SGHRS and CDR2 YFSETQ. The CDR3 totals 17 residues. Trimming took 4 bases from V and 3 from J; bases not matched to a gene: 10. CDR3 region: CASSPGQGANMDYGYTF. CDR3 DNA: TGCGCCAGCAGCCCGGGACAGGGGGCGAATATGGACTATGGCTACACCTTC.

This sequence joins TRBV6-5 and TRBJ1-2; a possible D gene is TRBD1 (5 bases). CDR3 length equals 15 residues. Germline-derived CDR1 and CDR2 are MNHEY and SVGAGI. With 0 bases removed from V and 3 bases from J, the gap between germline ends came to 11 bases. CDR3 sequence (DNA): TGTGCCAGCAGTTACTCCAGGACACCGGACTATGGCTACACCTTC. Its translation: CASSYSRTPDYGYTF.

The chain couples TRBV5-4 to TRBJ2-7, with TRBD1 matching over 7 bases. J lost 5 bases, V lost 1 base, and 3 bases had no gene match. Germline CDR1 SGHNT, CDR2 YYREEE (reference sequence). CDR3 length equals 13 residues. CDR3 bases: TGTGCCAGCAGCTTGACAGGGGCCCACGAGCAGTACTTC. It codes for CASSLTGAHEQYF.

The rearrangement joins TRBV27 to TRBJ2-5; D ambiguous. The CDR3 is 13 amino acids. The germline CDR1 and CDR2 sequences are MNHEY and SMNVEV (reference sequence). The V end was cut by 4 bases, the J end by 1 base, with 7 bases between. CDR3 nucleotide sequence: TGTGCCAGCAGTTGGACGGCCCAAGAGACCCAGTACTTC. Translation gives CASSWTAQETQYF.

This chain links TRBV10-3 with TRBJ2-7, with D maybe TRBD1 (7 bases). Germline V gene data show CDR1 as ENHRY and CDR2 as SYGVKD. With 3 bases removed from V and 5 bases from J, the gap between germline ends came to 20 bases. CDR3 size: 16 residues. The CDR3 sequence is CAISDLGQGGPDEQYF. In DNA, the CDR3 is TGTGCCATCAGTGACTTGGGGCAGGGGGGTCCCGACGAGCAGTACTTC.

This chain connects TRBV10-2 to TRBJ2-5; D possibly corresponds to TRBD1 (5 bases). Germline CDR1 reads WSHSY; CDR2 reads SAAADI. Trimming removed 0 bases at V and 2 bases at J, with 7 bases between. The CDR3 contains 14 residues. Written as DNA, the CDR3 is TGCGCCAGCAGTGAGTCCGACAGTCAAGAGACCCAGTACTTC. This translates into CASSESDSQETQYF.

V gene TRBV30 combines with J gene TRBJ2-1; tentatively, D is TRBD2 (7 bases). Looked up from germline, CDR1 is GTSNPN and CDR2 is SVGIG (reference sequence). The CDR3 length is 15 residues. V was pared by 7 bases and J by 5 bases, with 21 bases between. The CDR3 loop reads CALGTRGPLNNEQFF. The CDR3 region has the DNA TGTGCCTTGGGCACGCGGGGGCCGCTGAACAATGAGCAGTTCTTC. The whole variable domain, remainder taken from reference TRBV30 and TRBJ2-1, is SQTIHQWPATLVQPVGSPLSLECTVEGTSNPNLYWYRQAAGRGLQLLFYSVGIGQISSEVPQNLSASRPQDRQFILSSKKLLLSDSGFYLCALGTRGPLNNEQFFGPGTRLTVL.

The chain employs TRBV7-9 and TRBJ2-1; unclear D gene. Germline V gene lookup returns CDR1 SEHNR and CDR2 FQNEAQ (reference sequence). With 2 bases removed from V and 8 bases from J, the gap between germline ends came to 7 bases. The CDR3 runs 12 residues. CDR3 sequence (DNA): TGTGCCAGCAGCTTATCGTTCGATGAGCAGTTCTTC. Protein: CASSLSFDEQFF. Complete variable domain (other parts from reference TRBV7-9 and TRBJ2-1): DTGVSQNPRHKITKRGQNVTFRCDPISEHNRLYWYRQTLGQGPEFLTYFQNEAQLEKSRLLSDRFSAERPKGSFSTLEIQRTEQGDSAMYLCASSLSFDEQFFGPGTRLTVL.

The chain couples TRBV7-9 to TRBJ2-5; D is ambiguous. The CDR3 runs 11 residues. V lost 5 bases and J lost 3, with 4 bases in between. Germline values: CDR1 SEHNR, CDR2 FQNEAQ (reference sequence). For the CDR3, the DNA is TGTGCCAGCAGCATAAAAGAGACCCAGTACTTC. It specifies CASSIKETQYF.

V is TRBV29-1 and J is TRBJ2-5, with 8 nucleotides matching TRBD2. The CDR3 sequence is 16 residues long. The ends lost 2 bases at V and 0 bases at J; junction bases unmatched: 8. The germline V gene has CDR1 SQVTM and CDR2 ANQGSEA. The CDR3 sequence is CSVERGAGEYQETQYF. In DNA form, the CDR3 reads TGCAGCGTTGAAAGGGGAGCGGGAGAGTACCAAGAGACCCAGTACTTC.

The genes are TRBV5-6 and TRBJ2-7, with 11 bases identical to TRBD1. After removal of 4 bases from V and 7 bases from J, the junction contained 7 bases not matched to a gene. This CDR3 contains 14 residues. Germline CDR1 and CDR2: SGHDT and YYEEEE. The CDR3 is CASSPWTGGWEQYF. The CDR3 nucleotides are TGTGCCAGCAGCCCTTGGACAGGGGGCTGGGAGCAGTACTTC. The full variable domain, in which reference TRBV5-6 and TRBJ2-7 provide the parts outside the CDR3, is DAGVTQSPTHLIKTRGQQVTLRCSPKSGHDTVSWYQQALGQGPQFIFQYYEEEERQRGNFPDRFSGHQFPNYSSELNVNALLLGDSALYLCASSPWTGGWEQYFGPGTRLTVT.

This chain joins TRBV6-6 and TRBJ1-1; 7 positions match TRBD1. Per germline, CDR1 MNHNY and CDR2 SVGAGI (reference sequence). The CDR3 totals 12 residues. The V segment lost 11 bases and the J segment 4 bases; nucleotides outside the gene matches: 7. CDR3 loop: CAGQTGPTEAFF. The CDR3 region has the DNA TGTGCCGGCCAGACAGGGCCCACTGAAGCTTTCTTT.

The CDR3 nucleotides read TGCGCCAGCAGCTTGGTTGTAGGGGCGAGCTCCTACGAGCAGTACTTC. It yields the protein CASSLVVGASSYEQYF. This sequence joins TRBV5-1 and TRBJ2-7, with D tentatively TRBD1 (5 bases). Germline V gene data show CDR1 as SGHRS and CDR2 as YFSETQ. The ends were cut back, 0 bases at V and 0 bases at J, with 13 bases in the middle. The CDR3 contains 16 residues.

The V call is TRBV29-1, the J call TRBJ1-3; the D gene is possibly TRBD1 (6 bases). The CDR3 covers 16 residues. In germline, CDR1 is SQVTM, CDR2 ANQGSEA. The V and J ends lost 0 bases and 0 bases respectively, with 12 bases between them. CDR3 in amino acids: CSVEDPGAGSGNTIYF. CDR3 DNA: TGCAGCGTTGAAGATCCGGGGGCGGGCTCTGGAAACACCATATATTTT.

The CDR3, as DNA: TGTGCCATCAGTGACAGTCGCCAAGAGACCCAGTACTTC. Translation: CAISDSRQETQYF. V gene TRBV10-3 combines with J gene TRBJ2-5; no clear D. The length of the CDR3 is 13 residues. Germline V CDR1 and CDR2: ENHRY, SYGVKD. Trimming cost V 3 bases and J 1 base, with 6 bases left between them.

As DNA, the CDR3 is TGTGCCAGCAGCGACGGACAGGGAAAGAACACTGAAGCTTTCTTT. Amino acid sequence: CASSDGQGKNTEAFF. The chain combines TRBV7-9 with TRBJ1-1, with 8 bases identical to TRBD1. Looked up from germline, CDR1 is SEHNR and CDR2 is FQNEAQ (reference sequence). The CDR3 loop spans 15 amino acids. V was pared by 5 bases and J by 1 base, with 6 bases of the junction left unmatched.

As for this clone: This specimen includes other DNA sequences encoding the same CDR3. This chain joins TRBV5-1 and TRBJ2-5; 8 nucleotides agree with TRBD1. There are 14 residues in the CDR3. The trim removed 4 bases at V and 5 bases at J, leaving 7 bases unmatched. CDR1 and CDR2 (germline): SGHRS, YFSETQ. The CDR3: CASSPGQGEETQYF. For the CDR3, the DNA is TGCGCCAGCAGCCCCGGACAGGGTGAGGAGACCCAGTACTTC. The whole variable domain, remainder taken from reference TRBV5-1 and TRBJ2-5, is KAGVTQTPRYLIKTRGQQVTLSCSPISGHRSVSWYQQTPGQGLQFLFEYFSETQRNKGNFPGRFSGRQFSNSRSEMNVSTLELGDSALYLCASSPGQGEETQYFGPGTRLLVL.

The rearrangement joins TRBV27 to TRBJ2-3; D is unresolved. Germline values: CDR1 MNHEY, CDR2 SMNVEV (reference sequence). There are 14 residues in the CDR3. Trimming took off 5 bases at V and 3 bases at J, with 12 bases between the two ends. The CDR3 nucleotides are TGTGCCAGCAGTATCTCGGACGGGACAGATACGCAGTATTTT. Residues: CASSISDGTDTQYF.

J is TRBJ2-7 and V is TRBV6-5; 8 bases map to TRBD1. The junction had 12 bases not matched to a gene; V was cut back by 6 bases and J by 5 bases. CDR1 MNHEY and CDR2 SVGAGI come from the germline V gene. The CDR3 has 15 amino acids. CDR3 in amino acids: CASRPGQVRLHEQYF. The DNA of the CDR3 is TGTGCCAGCAGGCCGGGACAGGTCCGCCTTCACGAGCAGTACTTC.

The rearrangement uses TRBV6-6 and TRBJ2-1; 7 bases agree with TRBD2. Germline-derived CDR1 and CDR2 are MNHNY and SVGAGI (reference sequence). V was pared by 7 bases and J by 4 bases, with 10 bases of the junction left unmatched. The CDR3 spans 15 residues. CDR3 region: CASTSGGMLYNEQFF. The CDR3 coding sequence is TGTGCCAGCACCTCCGGGGGGATGTTATACAATGAGCAGTTCTTC.

V is TRBV20-1 and J is TRBJ2-7; the D is unclear. The V gene lost 5 bases and the J gene lost 4 bases, with 3 bases spanning the gap. Germline V lookup: CDR1 DFQATT, CDR2 SNEGSKA (reference sequence). The CDR3 is 9 residues long. CDR3 bases: TGCAGTGCTGGGTACGAGCAGTACTTC. Translation: CSAGYEQYF.

CDR3 sequence: CASILNPGASTDTQYF. CDR3 bases: TGCGCCAGCATCCTAAACCCGGGGGCTAGCACAGATACGCAGTATTTT. V usage is TRBV5-1 and J usage is TRBJ2-3; D may match TRBD1 or TRBD2 (6 bases each). Germline V gives CDR1 SGHRS, CDR2 YFSETQ. There are 16 residues in the CDR3. Trimming stripped 6 bases from V and 0 bases from J, with 17 bases between.